This T cell receptor (beta chain) comes out of a study of human versus mouse CDR3 diversity and MHC coevolution. Whole-study context: Each sample yielded about 0.6 x 10^7 to 1.8 x 10^7 valid reads. Findings and caveats of the study: In humans, T-cell selection involved five to seven MHC II alleles. iCHAO1 estimated the human TCR beta repertoire at 1.5 million to 2 million clonotypes.

Naive CD4 T cells were sorted as CD45RO-negative, CD62L-positive. In this sample, this clone turned up once. Its specificity is not known. Here immunoSEQ multiplex PCR was the method, and the copy in TCRdb shows in-frame clones only, minus some. Among just under 60,000 clones listed, around 94% were seen once. The CDR3 contains 15 residues. Germline values: CDR1 LNHDA, CDR2 SQIVND (reference sequence). With V trimmed by 2 bases and J by 5 bases, 4 bases remained unmatched. The sequence came from a person aged 55 to 75 in good health. The specimen was naive CD4+ T cells from blood. Regarding subset: CD45RO-negative CD62L-positive naive CD4 T cells. This chain links TRBV19 with TRBJ2-7, with 12 bases lining up with TRBD1. CDR3: CASSIRRDRGHEQYF. The CDR3 DNA reads as TGTGCCAGTAGTATAAGGAGGGACAGGGGGCACGAGCAGTACTTC.